These T cell receptor beta chains were read from a single sample in a study of T cells in Graves' hyperthyroidism and ophthalmopathy. TCRdb itself ran the multiplex PCR reads through MiXCR, one entry per CDR3 protein. The sample consists of nearly 600,000 distinct CDR3 sequences, 14% of them appearing once. Sequences were obtained from blood. The receptors here all came from a woman between 18 and 29 years old with Graves' ophthalmopathy. Each CDR3 is given with its conserved first and last residue. The size field is filled for only some rows; it gives once, few, many or a size class.

j_call,v_call,clone_size,cdr3_aa
TRBJ1-4,TRBV28,few,CASSSPDGEPEKLFF
TRBJ1-2,TRBV19,-,CASSIDGTENYGYTF
TRBJ2-1,TRBV24-1,many,CATSDYTGSSSYNEQFF
TRBJ1-1,TRBV10-3,few,CAISGSHGNTEAFF
TRBJ1-1,TRBV10-3,many,CAISSTTTLNTEAFF
TRBJ2-3,TRBV6-1,many,CASAAGGSLTDTQYF
TRBJ2-1,TRBV7-8,-,CASSLVVFRVSTKENWDEQFF
TRBJ1-2,TRBV10-3,many,CAISESMRGGYTF
TRBJ2-7,TRBV29-1,many,CSVEVPSSGSVSYEQYF
TRBJ2-3,TRBV29-1,many,CSVRGQGGSGTQYF
TRBJ1-4,TRBV2,many,CASSSDRKTPSEKLFF
TRBJ2-6,TRBV10-3,many,CAISRPSGANVLTF
TRBJ1-1,TRBV12-3/TRBV12-4,many,CASGPGTRKMNTEAFF
TRBJ1-2,TRBV6-1,many,CASSVSWDRGNYGYTF
TRBJ2-6,TRBV18,-,CASSFAQGAGANVLTF
TRBJ2-1,TRBV12-3/TRBV12-4,once,CASFRDRGLGDYNEQFF
TRBJ2-1,TRBV28,many,CASSSGQPTRGVPSSYNEQFF
TRBJ1-2,TRBV28,many,CASSDTSGTKFYHGYTF
TRBJ2-5,TRBV13,many,CASSQIAGGGETQYF
TRBJ1-1,TRBV19,-,CASSQISIATHTEAFF
TRBJ2-1,TRBV5-4,many,CASSAQGAQYNEQFF
TRBJ1-1,TRBV28,many,CASSPLVVLRSSKTFF
TRBJ1-1,TRBV19,-,CASSRGGTGYLNTEAFF
TRBJ2-7,TRBV7-3,many,CASSLFLGNEQYF
TRBJ1-2,TRBV29-1,many,CSVESGGYTF
TRBJ2-5,TRBV12-3/TRBV12-4,many,CASMGGAGPLQETQYF
TRBJ1-1,TRBV20-1,-,CSPKGVRVPYTEAFF
TRBJ2-3,TRBV9,-,CASSVGWGVQGTDTQYF
TRBJ2-3,TRBV5-1,many,CASSHPGQGLRRDQLDTQYF
TRBJ1-3,TRBV28,few,CASRHRGYKSSGNTIYF
TRBJ2-7,TRBV28,many,CASSLLQGGRRLEQYF
TRBJ1-6,TRBV6-1,-,CASTQGESNSPLHF
TRBJ2-3,TRBV12-3/TRBV12-4,many,CASSSDDTGGMDTQYF
TRBJ2-7,TRBV12-3/TRBV12-4,-,CASSLQASGRGEQYF
TRBJ2-1,TRBV9,few,CASSSSGSVNNEQFF
TRBJ2-7,TRBV12-3/TRBV12-4,-,CASSPGTERGYEQYF
TRBJ2-5,TRBV25-1,many,CASSETGLTETQYF
TRBJ2-1,TRBV24-1,many,CATSVRRAGEQFF
TRBJ2-5,TRBV3-1,many,CASSQGQGRIQETQYF
TRBJ1-2,TRBV18,many,CASSPGRGNGYTF
TRBJ1-1,TRBV20-1,many,CSARVGSGNTEAFF
TRBJ2-2,TRBV3-1,many,CASSHPGTSGGELFF
TRBJ2-3,TRBV7-9,-,CASSLDERDTQYF
TRBJ1-1,TRBV18,many,CASSGQGAYTEAFF
TRBJ2-7,TRBV2,many,CASSDEGFYEQYF
TRBJ2-2,TRBV7-9,-,CASSLDPWSGSSGELFF
TRBJ2-1,TRBV15,-,CATSRDWGTGEPNNEQFF
TRBJ2-3,TRBV6-2/TRBV6-3,few,CASSYLWGAGVEADTQYF
TRBJ2-3,TRBV28,-,CASSFKGQPLSDTQYF
TRBJ1-2,TRBV14,few,CASSQDVMGAKGYTF
TRBJ2-2,TRBV6-2/TRBV6-3,-,CACSYSGTTGGGGTGELFF
TRBJ1-1,TRBV18,many,CASSPPQNTEAFF
TRBJ2-5,TRBV9,many,CASSVSGRKEETQYF
TRBJ1-1,TRBV19,-,CASRATGLRTEAFF
TRBJ2-7,TRBV7-6,many,CASSHVRGPRTYEQYF
TRBJ2-7,TRBV28,many,CASSYPSETSGSWYEQYF
TRBJ2-3,TRBV20-1,many,CSASSRRVSTDTQYF
TRBJ2-7,TRBV20-1,many,CSARGGLAGVRGYEQYF
TRBJ2-1,TRBV2,many,CASIPLGDWEFF
TRBJ2-7,TRBV5-8,few,CASSPATSGYEQYF